The rows below give T cell receptor beta chains drawn from one sample of a study of T-cell reconstitution after alpha-beta-depleted transplantation in children. TCRdb re-derived calls from the PCR reads in MiXCR, one entry per CDR3 protein. In the table there are approximately 800,000 distinct CDR3 sequences, 16% of which are singletons. The starting material was PBMCs, mostly from graft donor cells, obtained 360 days after TCRalphabeta/CD19-depleted stem cell transplant. The receptors stem from a male patient between 10 and 17 years old who had a stem cell transplant for acute lymphoblastic leukemia, so the T cells may come from the graft donor. The CDR3 runs from the conserved cysteine through the conserved F or W. The order of the fields is V gene, J gene, CDR3 protein.

V: TRBV29-1
J: TRBJ2-1
CDR3: CSAYRGAGVNEQFF

V: TRBV7-9
J: TRBJ1-6
CDR3: CASSLTGDGSPLHF

V: TRBV7-9
J: TRBJ2-7
CDR3: CASSPTSGLNEQYF

V: TRBV12-3/TRBV12-4
J: TRBJ1-2
CDR3: CASSPTGGMSYGYTF

V: TRBV7-3
J: TRBJ2-7
CDR3: CASSLNPTGLLYEQYF

V: TRBV20-1
J: TRBJ2-7
CDR3: CSAIGLAGGQYF

V: TRBV5-1
J: TRBJ1-1
CDR3: CASREAGLTEAFF

V: TRBV10-3
J: TRBJ2-7
CDR3: CAISESGGASYEQYF

V: TRBV3-1
J: TRBJ1-4
CDR3: CASKSVDNSEKLFF

V: TRBV5-1
J: TRBJ1-4
CDR3: CASSPSVGGLNEKLFF

V: TRBV2
J: TRBJ2-3
CDR3: CASSDSGAGGTDTQYF

V: TRBV6-4
J: TRBJ2-5
CDR3: CASSDGIQETQYF

V: TRBV7-2
J: TRBJ2-5
CDR3: CASSLPGTGSGTQYF

V: TRBV24-1
J: TRBJ1-5
CDR3: CARPSGGRARYSNQPQHF

V: TRBV24-1
J: TRBJ1-1
CDR3: CATSDPGQGGGRAFF

V: TRBV29-1
J: TRBJ2-6
CDR3: CSVEGLSGANVLTF

V: TRBV7-2
J: TRBJ2-1
CDR3: CASSLGPGGYNEQFF

V: TRBV7-9
J: TRBJ2-1
CDR3: CASSETSAHEQFF

V: TRBV11-2
J: TRBJ2-1
CDR3: CASSLDPGKAGGITYNEQFF

V: TRBV11-1
J: TRBJ1-4
CDR3: CASSLRGGGGLSNEKLFF

V: TRBV7-2
J: TRBJ1-1
CDR3: CASRYGRLTNTEAFF

V: TRBV5-6
J: TRBJ2-2
CDR3: CASLGQGFTGELFF

V: TRBV4-1
J: TRBJ1-2
CDR3: CASSQTGVSNYGYTF

V: TRBV27
J: TRBJ2-1
CDR3: CASSFTLQGSNEQFF

V: TRBV15
J: TRBJ2-1
CDR3: CATSKGLAVIYNEQFF

V: TRBV20-1
J: TRBJ2-3
CDR3: CSAPGTGATDTQYF